These 15 T cell receptor beta chains originate from one sample sequenced in a study of CD8 T cells in ankylosing spondylitis. General observations from the study: A TCR beta motif of fewer than 10 highly homologous variants seemed to mark ankylosing spondylitis blood.

These TCRs' antigens remain unknown. TCRdb itself ran the 5' RACE reads through MiXCR, one entry per CDR3 protein. The sample has 700,000 to 1,000,000 distinct CDR3 sequences, 12% seen once. Specimen: blood, either unsorted or a sorted T cell fraction (not recorded which). The receptors were gathered from a male donor with ankylosing spondylitis.

This clonotype was picked up many times. This sequence joins TRBV29-1 and TRBJ2-5; D gene unclear. Germline lookup yields CDR1 SQVTM and CDR2 ANQGSEA. Trimming removed 4 bases at V and 5 bases at J, with 14 bases between. The CDR3 runs 13 residues. The CDR3 DNA follows: TGCAGCGTTGGATGGAGTAGAGTGGAGACCCAGTACTTC. Amino acid sequence: CSVGWSRVETQYF.

The chain links TRBV7-2 to TRBJ2-4; a possible D gene is TRBD2 (5 bases). The CDR3 covers 14 residues. Germline V lookup: CDR1 SGHTA, CDR2 FQGNSA. The V and J ends lost 0 bases and 7 bases respectively, with 10 bases between them. The CDR3 sequence: CASSLARGYNIQYF. CDR3 sequence (DNA): TGTGCCAGCAGCTTAGCGCGAGGGTACAACATTCAGTACTTC.

This clonotype was detected many times. The V call is TRBV12-3 or TRBV12-4, the J call TRBJ2-1, with a weak D call TRBD1 (5 bases). V was clipped by 6 bases and J by 4 bases, with 10 bases between them. The CDR3 sequence is 13 residues long. In nucleotides, the CDR3 is TGTGCCAGCAGGCCGGACACTTACAATGAGCAGTTCTTC. It specifies CASRPDTYNEQFF.

The chain links TRBV7-9 to TRBJ2-1; 11 bases are a match to TRBD2. J gave up 4 bases and V 6 bases, and 5 bases lay outside the gene matches. Germline CDR1 is SEHNR and CDR2 is FQNEAQ (reference sequence). This CDR3 spans 15 amino acids. As DNA, the CDR3 is TGTGCCAGCAGAGCCGGGACTAGCGGATACAATGAGCAGTTCTTC. This gives the protein CASRAGTSGYNEQFF.

The V call is TRBV6-2 or TRBV6-3, the J call TRBJ2-5; no reliable D call. V was cut by 5 bases and J by 1 base, with 8 bases left in between. CDR3 length: 13 residues. Germline lookup yields CDR1 MNHEY and CDR2 SVGEGT. DNA of the CDR3: TGTGCCAGCAGTAGACACCTCCAAGAGACCCAGTACTTC. Residues: CASSRHLQETQYF.

This clonotype has more than one count but fewer than ten. The chain carries TRBV6-2 or TRBV6-3 and TRBJ2-1; a possible D gene is TRBD1 (6 bases). There are 14 residues in the CDR3. V shed 5 bases and J shed 3 bases, with 11 bases lying between them. Germline V gene sequence: CDR1 MNHEY, CDR2 SVGEGT. DNA for the CDR3: TGTGCCAGCAGTATCCGACAGGACTACAATGAGCAGTTCTTC. Translated: CASSIRQDYNEQFF.

The rearrangement links TRBV20-1 to TRBJ2-1, with a possible D match to TRBD2 (5 bases). The V gene's germline CDR1 is DFQATT and CDR2 SNEGSKA (reference sequence). Trimming pared 1 base from V and 9 bases from J, leaving 10 bases between. This CDR3 has 12 amino acids. CDR3 sequence (DNA): TGCAGTGCTAGAGTCCTAGCCGCTGAGCAGTTCTTC. It yields the protein CSARVLAAEQFF.

The genes are TRBV29-1 and TRBJ1-2; possibly TRBD1 for D (5 bases). Germline lookup yields CDR1 SQVTM and CDR2 ANQGSEA. Trimming pared 3 bases from V and 7 bases from J, leaving 15 bases between. This CDR3 is built from 13 residues. The chain's CDR3 is CSVERLEGPGYTF. The CDR3, as DNA: TGCAGCGTTGAGCGGTTGGAGGGGCCTGGCTACACCTTC.

The V gene is TRBV15, the J gene TRBJ2-3; 14 positions agree with TRBD2. The length of the CDR3 is 15 residues. Unmatched junction bases numbered 8, after V lost 9 bases and J lost 6 bases. Germline-derived CDR1 and CDR2 are LNHNV and YYDKDF (reference sequence). The CDR3 here is CATGLAGAHGDTQYF. As DNA, the CDR3 is TGTGCCACGGGACTAGCGGGGGCCCACGGGGATACGCAGTATTTT.

The CDR3 reads CASRDSTYEQYF. The CDR3 DNA follows: TGTGCCAGCCGGGACAGTACCTACGAGCAGTACTTC. The rearrangement links TRBV6-2 or TRBV6-3 to TRBJ2-7; 7 bases map to TRBD1. The CDR3 contains 12 residues. CDR1 is MNHEY, CDR2 SVGEGT, per germline. V lost 8 bases to trimming and J lost 2 bases; unmatched junction nucleotides: 3.

This clonotype was picked up many times. This chain joins TRBV6-5 and TRBJ1-2; D perhaps matches TRBD1 (5 bases). Trimming took off 2 bases at V and 7 bases at J, with 11 bases between the two ends. This CDR3 has 13 amino acids. Germline V gene data show CDR1 as MNHEY and CDR2 as SVGAGI. As DNA, the CDR3 is TGTGCCAGCAGTTACAGGCAGGGTTTTGGCTACACCTTC. It specifies CASSYRQGFGYTF.

This clonotype was detected only a few times. V gene TRBV15 combines with J gene TRBJ2-7, with D possibly matching TRBD1 (5 bases). The ends were cut back, 5 bases at V and 0 bases at J, with 11 bases in the middle. The CDR3 runs to 14 residues. The germline V gene has CDR1 LNHNV and CDR2 YYDKDF (reference sequence). CDR3 protein: CATSWGGSSYEQYF. The DNA for the CDR3 is TGTGCCACCAGCTGGGGCGGTAGCTCCTACGAGCAGTACTTC.

This clonotype was observed a few times. The chain joins TRBV24-1 to TRBJ2-2; 11 positions match TRBD2. The CDR3 is 19 residues long. CDR1 and CDR2 from the germline V gene are KGHDR and SFDVKD. With 2 bases clipped from V and 4 bases from J, the junction kept 11 bases outside the gene matches. CDR3 amino acids: CATSDSTSGSKSFTGELFF. CDR3 bases: TGTGCCACCAGTGATTCCACTAGCGGGAGTAAGTCGTTCACCGGGGAGCTGTTTTTT.

This clonotype was observed a handful of times. This chain uses TRBV5-1 with TRBJ1-2, with unresolved D. The V gene's germline CDR1 is SGHRS and CDR2 YFSETQ. The CDR3 sequence is 14 residues long. V lost 3 bases to trimming and J lost 6 bases, with 15 bases between them. The chain's CDR3 is CASSSLRDRNGYTF. The CDR3 bases are TGCGCCAGCAGCTCCCTCCGGGATCGAAATGGCTACACCTTC.

This clonotype was seen more than once but under ten times. DNA of the CDR3: TGTGCCAGCAGCCTCAACACAGGGGGCTATGGCTACACCTTC. Protein product: CASSLNTGGYGYTF. The chain is built from TRBV3-1 and TRBJ1-2, with TRBD1 matching 8 bases. CDR3 length equals 14 residues. The J segment lost 4 bases and the V segment lost 4 bases, leaving 5 bases of the junction unmatched. Germline V lookup: CDR1 LGHDT, CDR2 YNNKEL (reference sequence).